The next 31 T cell receptor beta chains were all read from a single sample in a study of T-cell memory formation after mild COVID-19. TCRdb passed the 5' RACE reads through MiXCR, listing each CDR3 protein once. The data show 580,000 or so distinct CDR3 sequences, with 15% to 20% seen just once and roughly 8.2% held by the top ten. The sequenced sample was PBMCs or a T cell subset sorted from them (not recorded which). The source is an adult woman who had mild COVID-19 (a few samples of this study predate the infection). Cell type and time point are not known.

This clonotype was seen a single time. V and J are TRBV5-1 and TRBJ2-1; the match to TRBD2 covers 10 bases. The CDR3 runs to 15 residues. Losses at the gene ends were 2 bases for V and 8 bases for J; bases not matched to a gene: 7. CDR1 and CDR2 from the germline V gene are SGHRS and YFSETQ. CDR3 in DNA: TGCGCCAGCAGCTTCACGAGCGGGGGGGCCGATGAGCAGTTCTTC. It yields the protein CASSFTSGGADEQFF.

CDR3 sequence reads: CASSPRPSHSNQPQHF. The CDR3 DNA sequence: TGTGCCAGCAGTCCTCGACCCTCTCATAGCAATCAGCCCCAGCATTTT. The chain employs TRBV28 and TRBJ1-5; D uncertain. V was shortened by 5 bases and J by 0 bases, with 14 bases between the two germline ends. The V gene's germline CDR1 is MDHEN and CDR2 SYDVKM. CDR3 length: 16 amino acids.

This chain links TRBV3-1 with TRBJ2-5; D tentatively reads TRBD1 or TRBD2 (5 bases each). CDR1 and CDR2 (germline): LGHDT, YNNKEL (reference sequence). The V and J ends lost 0 bases and 3 bases respectively, with 5 bases between them. The CDR3 has 13 residues. The chain's CDR3 is CASSQEGEETQYF. Here the CDR3 DNA reads TGTGCCAGCAGCCAAGAGGGGGAAGAGACCCAGTACTTC.

This clonotype turned up a few times. The rearrangement links TRBV7-2 to TRBJ2-1; no definite D call. CDR1 and CDR2 (germline): SGHTA, FQGNSA. The ends were cut back, 2 bases at V and 9 bases at J, with 14 bases in the middle. This CDR3 is built from 14 residues. The CDR3 here is CASSLRQLGTEQFF. CDR3 DNA sequence: TGTGCCAGCAGCTTAAGGCAGCTAGGTACTGAGCAGTTCTTC.

The chain couples TRBV19 to TRBJ2-3; the D call may be TRBD1 or TRBD2 (5 bases each). The CDR3 loop spans 15 amino acids. Germline CDR1 is LNHDA and CDR2 is SQIVND (reference sequence). Trimming took off 7 bases at V and 0 bases at J, with 14 bases between the two ends. DNA of the CDR3: TGTGCCAGTAACCAGAGATGGGGGAGCACAGATACGCAGTATTTT. It specifies CASNQRWGSTDTQYF.

The chain recombines TRBV7-9 with TRBJ2-3; TRBD2 agrees at 7 bases. Germline lookup yields CDR1 SEHNR and CDR2 FQNEAQ (reference sequence). CDR3 length: 14 amino acids. V dropped 5 bases and J dropped 5; count of bases not matched to a gene: 7. CDR3 region: CASSTRTSLDTQYF. CDR3 bases: TGTGCCAGCAGCACCCGGACTAGTCTAGATACGCAGTATTTT.

This clonotype was seen only a few times. The chain recombines TRBV11-3 with TRBJ2-1; 16 nucleotides align to TRBD2. CDR1 is SGHNT and CDR2 is YENEEA in the germline V gene. The CDR3 has 18 amino acids. Trimming removed 2 bases from V and 8 bases from J; junction bases left unmatched: 9. This chain's CDR3 is CASSLSGLAGGPFYEQFF. CDR3 DNA: TGTGCCAGCAGCTTATCGGGACTAGCGGGAGGGCCGTTTTATGAGCAGTTCTTC.

This clonotype was recorded once. The rearrangement links TRBV24-1 to TRBJ2-1; D is undetermined. The length of the CDR3 is 12 residues. With 5 bases removed from V and 3 bases from J, the gap between germline ends came to 4 bases. Looked up from germline, CDR1 is KGHDR and CDR2 is SFDVKD. The CDR3 region is CATSGLYNEQFF. The DNA for the CDR3 is TGTGCCACCAGTGGCCTCTACAATGAGCAGTTCTTC.

J is TRBJ2-1 and V is TRBV5-8, with D maybe TRBD2 (5 bases). Germline lookup yields CDR1 SGHTS and CDR2 YDEGEE. V was trimmed by 0 bases and J by 9 bases, leaving 7 bases between them. CDR3 length: 12 amino acids. This chain's CDR3 is CASSLVGSEQFF. The CDR3 DNA sequence: TGTGCCAGCAGCTTGGTAGGGAGTGAGCAGTTCTTC.

The chain combines TRBV5-5 with TRBJ2-5; 7 bases line up with TRBD1. The germline gives CDR1 SGHKS, CDR2 YYEKEE (reference sequence). The length of the CDR3 is 12 residues. V dropped 6 bases and J dropped 5; count of bases not matched to a gene: 4. The CDR3 here is CASTDRVETQYF. Here the CDR3 DNA reads TGTGCCAGCACCGACAGGGTGGAGACCCAGTACTTC.

This clonotype showed up just a few times. The chain recombines TRBV13 with TRBJ2-7, with D perhaps given as TRBD1 or TRBD2 (6 bases each). The germline V gene has CDR1 PRHDT and CDR2 FYEKMQ (reference sequence). V dropped 4 bases and J dropped 4 bases, with 17 bases sitting between them. This CDR3 comprises 15 residues. The CDR3 is CASSSRGGGMYEQYF. CDR3 sequence (DNA): TGTGCCAGCAGCTCCCGTGGAGGGGGGATGTACGAGCAGTACTTC. The complete variable domain, with remaining parts taken from reference TRBV13 and TRBJ2-7, reads AAGVIQSPRHLIKEKRETATLKCYPIPRHDTVYWYQQGPGQDPQFLISFYEKMQSDKGSIPDRFSAQQFSDYHSELNMSSLELGDSALYFCASSSRGGGMYEQYFGPGTRLTVT.

The J gene is TRBJ1-5, the V gene TRBV12-3 or TRBV12-4; TRBD1 aligns across 10 bases. The V and J ends lost 2 bases and 4 bases, in that order; junction bases with no gene match: 20. This CDR3 has 21 amino acids. As DNA, the CDR3 is TGTGCCAGCAGTTTAAGTTTCCGACAGGGGGCGGACGGCGTGGGAAATCAGCCCCAGCATTTT. Amino acid sequence: CASSLSFRQGADGVGNQPQHF.

This clonotype was recorded a few times. The chain links TRBV9 to TRBJ1-2, with no clear D. The CDR3 consists of 16 residues. The germline gives CDR1 SGDLS, CDR2 YYNGEE. The V end was cut by 3 bases, the J end by 7 bases, with 22 bases between. The CDR3 DNA follows: TGTGCCAGCAGCGCCCGCGGGAACCCCGGCGGGTTTGGCTACACCTTC. This translates into CASSARGNPGGFGYTF.

The chain is built from TRBV4-3 and TRBJ2-7, with TRBD2 matching 8 bases. This CDR3 comprises 16 residues. Trimming took 5 bases from V and 1 from J; bases not matched to a gene: 10. Germline V lookup: CDR1 LGHNA, CDR2 YSLEER. This CDR3 is CASSYSIGGGSYEQYF. In DNA, the CDR3 is TGCGCCAGCAGCTATTCCATCGGGGGGGGGTCCTACGAGCAGTACTTC.

The rearrangement links TRBV6-5 to TRBJ1-4; D call uncertain. The CDR3 loop spans 11 amino acids. The germline gives CDR1 MNHEY, CDR2 SVGAGI. The V and J ends lost 2 bases and 11 bases respectively, with 6 bases between them. As DNA, the CDR3 is TGTGCCAGCAGTTACGGGCAGAAACTGTTTTTT. Protein product: CASSYGQKLFF.

In its sample, this clonotype was seen a few times. V usage is TRBV30 and J usage is TRBJ1-5, with TRBD1 identical over 9 bases. The J segment lost 6 bases and the V segment lost 5 bases, leaving 11 bases of the junction unmatched. This CDR3 has 15 amino acids. Germline V CDR1 and CDR2: GTSNPN, SVGIG (reference sequence). In nucleotides, the CDR3 is TGTGCCTGGGGTATGACAGGGGGAATCGGTCAGCCCCAGCATTTT. It codes for CAWGMTGGIGQPQHF.

This chain joins TRBV12-3 or TRBV12-4 and TRBJ1-1; possibly TRBD1 for D (6 bases). Trimming left V 7 bases short and J 0 bases short, with 9 bases between. The CDR3 has 13 amino acids. The CDR3: CASKGGVNTEAFF. The CDR3 coding sequence is TGTGCCAGCAAGGGGGGGGTGAACACTGAAGCTTTCTTT.

This clonotype was observed a handful of times. This chain connects TRBV10-3 to TRBJ2-6; no reliable D call. Trimming removed 2 bases from V and 4 bases from J, with 9 bases in between. Germline-derived CDR1 and CDR2 are ENHRY and SYGVKD. The CDR3 loop spans 15 amino acids. The CDR3 nucleotides read TGTGCCATCAGTGAGCGGGTATACGGGGCCAACGTCCTGACTTTC. It encodes CAISERVYGANVLTF.

The chain couples TRBV18 to TRBJ2-7; no firm D call. Trimming removed 4 bases from V and 5 bases from J, with 18 bases in between. CDR1 is KGHSH, CDR2 LQKENI, per germline. There are 15 residues in the CDR3. CDR3 nucleotide sequence: TGTGCCAGCTCACGGTTCCCCCAGGCTTTGGACGAGCAGTACTTC. Its protein is CASSRFPQALDEQYF. The variable domain in full, with the rest retrieved from reference TRBV18 and TRBJ2-7, is NAGVMQNPRHLVRRRGQEARLRCSPMKGHSHVYWYRQLPEEGLKFMVYLQKENIIDESGMPKERFSAEFPKEGPSILRIQQVVRGDSAAYFCASSRFPQALDEQYFGPGTRLTVT.

The sample holds many counts of this clonotype. The rearrangement joins TRBV12-3 or TRBV12-4 to TRBJ2-3, with TRBD2 identical over 10 bases. V was pared by 5 bases and J by 5 bases, with 10 bases of the junction left unmatched. This CDR3 region has 16 residues. The DNA for the CDR3 is TGTGCCAGCAGTGGGGGTCTAGCGGGAGCCCGAGATACGCAGTATTTT. It is translated as CASSGGLAGARDTQYF.

This rearrangement joins TRBV9 to TRBJ1-2; no firm D call. The CDR3 is 15 residues long. The germline CDR1 and CDR2 sequences are SGDLS and YYNGEE. V lost 7 bases and J lost 4, with 20 bases in between. CDR3 residues: CASAQHDGFGYGYTF. Written as DNA, the CDR3 is TGTGCCAGCGCCCAGCATGATGGGTTTGGCTATGGCTACACCTTC.

The rearrangement joins TRBV6-1 to TRBJ1-6; unclear D gene. Germline V gene lookup returns CDR1 MNHNS and CDR2 SASEGT. The germline V and J ends were trimmed by 10 bases and 7 bases, with 14 bases remaining between them. This CDR3 is 13 amino acids long. The CDR3 DNA reads as TGTGCCACCTCAGTCCAATCAAATTCACCCCTCCACTTT. Its translation is CATSVQSNSPLHF.

The sample holds a few counts of this clonotype. The rearrangement links TRBV9 to TRBJ1-1; 7 positions agree with TRBD1. In germline, CDR1 is SGDLS, CDR2 YYNGEE. The V gene end was trimmed by 4 bases and the J gene end by 6 bases; junction bases not matched to a gene: 12. There are 15 residues in the CDR3. The CDR3 is CASSPKGTAHPEAFF. CDR3 coding DNA: TGTGCCAGCAGCCCCAAGGGGACAGCCCATCCTGAAGCTTTCTTT.

This chain connects TRBV3-1 to TRBJ2-1; 9 bases align to TRBD1. CDR1 and CDR2 (germline): LGHDT, YNNKEL (reference sequence). The CDR3 runs to 15 residues. The J segment lost 2 bases and the V segment lost 7 bases, leaving 6 bases of the junction unmatched. The CDR3, as DNA: TGTGCCAGCAACCTATGGGACAGGGCCTACAATGAGCAGTTCTTC. Translating it yields CASNLWDRAYNEQFF.

This rearrangement joins TRBV7-6 to TRBJ1-3; possible D gene TRBD1, 5 bases. CDR1 and CDR2 (germline): SGHVS, FNYEAQ. The CDR3 is 15 amino acids. Trimming took 4 bases from V and 2 from J, leaving 12 bases between them. The CDR3 sequence is CASSSDSSTGNTIYF. Written as DNA, the CDR3 is TGTGCCAGCAGCTCCGACAGCTCAACTGGAAACACCATATATTTT. Combining the CDR3 with reference TRBV7-6 and TRBJ1-3 gives the whole variable domain GAGVSQSPRYKVTKRGQDVALRCDPISGHVSLYWYRQALGQGPEFLTYFNYEAQQDKSGLPNDRFSAERPEGSISTLTIQRTEQRDSAMYRCASSSDSSTGNTIYFGEGSWLTVV.

The sample holds a few counts of this clonotype. This rearrangement joins TRBV9 to TRBJ2-1; the match to TRBD2 covers 7 bases. This CDR3 is 12 amino acids long. V lost 0 bases to trimming and J lost 9 bases; unmatched junction nucleotides: 0. In germline, CDR1 is SGDLS, CDR2 YYNGEE. The CDR3 region has the DNA TGTGCCAGCAGCGTAGTAGCGGGTGAGCAGTTCTTC. As protein: CASSVVAGEQFF.

The rearrangement links TRBV12-3 or TRBV12-4 to TRBJ1-1; no definite D call. The CDR3 sequence is 14 residues long. Trimming shortened V by 3 bases and J by 0 bases, and 8 bases separated the two germline ends. CDR3 bases: TGTGCCAGCAGTTTCCGCAGCTTGAACACTGAAGCTTTCTTT. Its translation: CASSFRSLNTEAFF.

J is TRBJ1-1 and V is TRBV7-3; 9 positions agree with TRBD1. Germline loops: CDR1 SGHTA, CDR2 FQGTGA. The CDR3 length is 16 residues. Trimming removed 0 bases from V and 6 bases from J; junction bases left unmatched: 8. The CDR3 region is CASSLTGGQGTAEAFF. The CDR3, as DNA: TGTGCCAGCAGCTTAACCGGTGGACAGGGGACGGCTGAAGCTTTCTTT.

V gene TRBV14 combines with J gene TRBJ1-6; no clear D gene. The germline V and J ends were trimmed by 4 bases and 9 bases, with 13 bases remaining between them. This CDR3 contains 14 residues. Germline assignment: CDR1 SGHDN and CDR2 FVKESK. The CDR3 sequence: CASSRPPPGSPLHF. CDR3 nucleotide sequence: TGTGCCAGCAGCCGGCCCCCCCCTGGTTCACCCCTCCACTTT. Combining the CDR3 with reference TRBV14 and TRBJ1-6 gives the whole variable domain EAGVTQFPSHSVIEKGQTVTLRCDPISGHDNLYWYRRVMGKEIKFLLHFVKESKQDESGMPNNRFLAERTGGTYSTLKVQPAELEDSGVYFCASSRPPPGSPLHFGNGTRLTVT.

There are a few counts of this clonotype. As DNA, the CDR3 is TGTGCCAGCAGCCGCCTCGGGGGGGCCACAGATACGCAGTATTTT. It codes for CASSRLGGATDTQYF. This sequence joins TRBV3-1 and TRBJ2-3; TRBD2 aligns across 8 bases. CDR1 is LGHDT, CDR2 YNNKEL, per germline (reference sequence). V trimming: 4 bases; J trimming: 2 bases; junction bases outside the gene matches: 5. The length of the CDR3 is 15 residues.

Only a few counts were recorded for this clonotype. The chain is built from TRBV5-5 and TRBJ1-1; TRBD1 matches 8 bases. Losses at the gene ends were 4 bases for V and 1 base for J; bases not matched to a gene: 6. The CDR3 is made up of 15 amino acids. CDR1 is SGHKS, CDR2 YYEKEE, per germline (reference sequence). This CDR3 reads CASSPGQGKNTEAFF. The CDR3 DNA reads TGTGCCAGCAGCCCAGGACAGGGTAAGAACACTGAAGCTTTCTTT.